These 9 T cell receptor beta chains were all obtained from the same sample, sequenced in a study of blood T cell repertoires in COVID-19. Clones were read by immunoSEQ multiplex PCR, and TCRdb kept only the in-frame ones, dropping some. The sample lists a few hundred thousand clones, more than 75% occurring once. Material for sequencing was peripheral blood. The receptors shown here come from a woman between 50 and 59 years old who had recovered from COVID-19.

This chain links TRBV28 with TRBJ2-7; 7 bases are a match to TRBD1. This CDR3 comprises 17 residues. Trimming took 6 bases from V and 1 from J; bases not matched to a gene: 15. CDR1 and CDR2 (germline): MDHEN, SYDVKM. In DNA, the CDR3 is TGTGCCAGCAGCTCACCCGCCCCGGGACAGAGTTCCTACGAGCAGTACTTC. Protein sequence: CASSSPAPGQSSYEQYF.

The gene calls are TRBV7-3 and TRBJ2-6, with D hard to call. Germline values: CDR1 SGHTA, CDR2 FQGTGA. The CDR3 runs 17 residues. The V and J ends lost 2 bases and 0 bases respectively, with 11 bases between them. CDR3 amino acids: CASSLLPFGSGANVLTF. The CDR3 DNA follows: TGTGCCAGCAGCTTATTACCTTTCGGCTCTGGGGCCAACGTCCTGACTTTC. Full variable domain (outside the CDR3, taken from reference TRBV7-3 and TRBJ2-6): GAGVSQTPSNKVTEKGKYVELRCDPISGHTALYWYRQSLGQGPEFLIYFQGTGAADDSGLPNDRFFAVRPEGSVSTLKIQRTERGDSAVYLCASSLLPFGSGANVLTFGAGSRLTVL.

The chain combines TRBV19 with TRBJ1-2; 11 bases match TRBD1. The CDR3 is 13 amino acids. The junction had 0 bases not matched to a gene; V was cut back by 3 bases and J by 6 bases. From germline, CDR1 is LNHDA and CDR2 SQIVND (reference sequence). CDR3 sequence (DNA): TGTGCCAGTAGTATGGGACAGGGGGATGGCTACACCTTC. This sequence encodes CASSMGQGDGYTF.

The chain links TRBV18 to TRBJ1-1, with TRBD1 as a possible D gene (6 bases). Germline V gene sequence: CDR1 KGHSH, CDR2 LQKENI. V was clipped by 5 bases and J by 1 base, with 17 bases between them. The CDR3 length is 16 residues. The CDR3: CASSSLTWTENTEAFF. DNA of the CDR3: TGTGCCAGCTCATCCCTCACCTGGACAGAGAACACTGAAGCTTTCTTT. Full variable domain (missing parts from reference TRBV18 and TRBJ1-1): NAGVMQNPRHLVRRRGQEARLRCSPMKGHSHVYWYRQLPEEGLKFMVYLQKENIIDESGMPKERFSAEFPKEGPSILRIQQVVRGDSAAYFCASSSLTWTENTEAFFGQGTRLTVV.

This rearrangement joins TRBV6-5 to TRBJ2-2, with TRBD2 matching 9 bases. Germline trimming cut 6 bases from V and 6 bases from J; bases unmatched to any gene: 8. The CDR3 is 15 residues long. CDR1 is MNHEY and CDR2 is SVGAGI in the germline V gene. CDR3 region: CASRIGSGSPGELFF. The CDR3 DNA is TGTGCCAGCAGAATCGGTAGCGGGAGCCCCGGGGAGCTGTTTTTT.

The chain joins TRBV28 to TRBJ2-3; D is unresolved. Per germline, CDR1 MDHEN and CDR2 SYDVKM. The CDR3 runs 13 residues. V lost 4 bases and J lost 0, with 5 bases in between. CDR3 loop: CASSWSSTDTQYF. CDR3 DNA: TGTGCCAGCAGTTGGAGTAGCACAGATACGCAGTATTTT.

The rearrangement links TRBV30 to TRBJ1-1; tentatively, D is TRBD1 (6 bases). The CDR3 length is 15 residues. V lost 2 bases to trimming and J lost 0 bases, with 13 bases between them. Germline V gene sequence: CDR1 GTSNPN, CDR2 SVGIG (reference sequence). The CDR3 is CAWSPRGQMNTEAFF. The CDR3 region has the DNA TGTGCCTGGAGTCCCCGAGGACAGATGAACACTGAAGCTTTCTTT.

The CDR3 protein is CSVERASGGDEQYF. CDR3 nucleotides: TGCAGCGTTGAAAGGGCTAGCGGGGGCGACGAGCAGTACTTC. The V call is TRBV29-1, the J call TRBJ2-7; 10 nucleotides align to TRBD2. The junction had 6 bases not matched to a gene; V was cut back by 2 bases and J by 5 bases. Per the germline V gene, CDR1 is SQVTM and CDR2 is ANQGSEA. CDR3 length: 14 residues.

The chain combines TRBV11-2 with TRBJ2-5, with 7 bases matching TRBD2. The CDR3 sequence is 15 residues long. Germline V gives CDR1 SGHAT, CDR2 FQNNGV. Trimming removed 1 base from V and 0 bases from J; junction bases left unmatched: 2. This CDR3 reads CASSLASGHQETQYF. CDR3 coding DNA: TGTGCCAGCAGCTTAGCTAGCGGCCACCAAGAGACCCAGTACTTC.